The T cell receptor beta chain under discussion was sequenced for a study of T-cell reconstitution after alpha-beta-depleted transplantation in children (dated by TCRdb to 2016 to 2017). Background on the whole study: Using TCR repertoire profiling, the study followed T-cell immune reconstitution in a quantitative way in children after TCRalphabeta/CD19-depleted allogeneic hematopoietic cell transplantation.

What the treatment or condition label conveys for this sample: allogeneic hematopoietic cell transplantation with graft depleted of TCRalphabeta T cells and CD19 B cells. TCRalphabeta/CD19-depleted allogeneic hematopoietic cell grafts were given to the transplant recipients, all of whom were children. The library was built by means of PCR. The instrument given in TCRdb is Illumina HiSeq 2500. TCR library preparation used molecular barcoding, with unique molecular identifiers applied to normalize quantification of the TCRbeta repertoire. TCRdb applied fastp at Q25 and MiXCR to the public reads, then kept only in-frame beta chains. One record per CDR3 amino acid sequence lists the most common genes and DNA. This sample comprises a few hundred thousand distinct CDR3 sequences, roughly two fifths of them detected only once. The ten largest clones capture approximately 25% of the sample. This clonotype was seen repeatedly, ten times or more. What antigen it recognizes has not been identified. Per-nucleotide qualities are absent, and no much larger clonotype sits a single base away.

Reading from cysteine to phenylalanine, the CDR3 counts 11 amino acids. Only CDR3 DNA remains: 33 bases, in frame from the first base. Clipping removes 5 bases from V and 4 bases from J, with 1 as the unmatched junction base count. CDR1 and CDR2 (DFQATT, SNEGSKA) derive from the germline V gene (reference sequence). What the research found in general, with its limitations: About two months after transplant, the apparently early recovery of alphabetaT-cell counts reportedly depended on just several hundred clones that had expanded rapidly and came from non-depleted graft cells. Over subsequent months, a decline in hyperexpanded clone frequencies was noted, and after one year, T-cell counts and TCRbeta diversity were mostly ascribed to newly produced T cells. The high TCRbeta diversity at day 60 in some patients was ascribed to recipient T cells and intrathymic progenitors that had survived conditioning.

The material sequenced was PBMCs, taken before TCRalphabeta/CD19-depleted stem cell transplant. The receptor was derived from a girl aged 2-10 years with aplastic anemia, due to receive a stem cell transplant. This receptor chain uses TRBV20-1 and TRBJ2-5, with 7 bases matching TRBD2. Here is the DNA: TGCAGTGCTGGGGGGGTAGAGACCCAGTACTTC. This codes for CSAGGVETQYF.